The 17 T cell receptor beta chains below come from one sample, sequenced in a study of T cell repertoires in cytomegalovirus infection. TCRdb redid the calling of the reads with MiXCR, one entry per CDR3 protein. There are about 150,000 distinct CDR3 sequences in the sample; around 24% occur only once, and 9.5% to 13% lies in the top ten. What was sequenced was PBMCs. The receptors shown here come from a human donor in good health (CMV status not recorded). Some clones in this sample may be carry-over from other donors' samples.

The rearrangement uses TRBV6-1 and TRBJ2-6; weak D call: TRBD1 (5 bases). The V and J ends lost 5 bases and 2 bases respectively, with 7 bases between them. CDR3 length: 14 residues. Germline CDR1 is MNHNS and CDR2 is SASEGT. The CDR3, as DNA: TGTGCCAGCAGTACCAGGGCTGGGGCCAACGTCCTGACTTTC. Protein: CASSTRAGANVLTF.

The rearrangement uses TRBV19 and TRBJ2-2, with TRBD2 identical over 12 bases. V was clipped by 3 bases and J by 5 bases; unmatched bases: 25. This CDR3 spans 23 amino acids. CDR1 LNHDA and CDR2 SQIVND come from the germline V gene (reference sequence). The CDR3 region is CASSIDRQNRGRLAGGRTGELFF. CDR3 DNA: TGTGCCAGTAGTATCGACCGACAGAACAGGGGGCGCCTAGCGGGAGGGCGGACCGGGGAGCTGTTTTTT.

This clonotype has more than one count but fewer than ten. The rearrangement joins TRBV11-3 to TRBJ2-1; D gene unclear. This CDR3 contains 12 residues. Germline values: CDR1 SGHNT, CDR2 YENEEA. V was shortened by 4 bases and J by 5 bases, with 6 bases between the two germline ends. The CDR3: CASSSPNNEQFF. The CDR3 bases are TGTGCCAGCAGCTCCCCTAACAATGAGCAGTTCTTC.

This clonotype was seen many times. V usage is TRBV7-2 and J usage is TRBJ2-1; TRBD2 agrees at 9 bases. CDR3 length: 16 amino acids. V shed 1 base and J 5 bases; nucleotides not matched to a gene: 6. Germline CDR1 and CDR2: SGHTA and FQGNSA. The CDR3 reads CASSLVPAGGNNEQFF. CDR3 DNA: TGTGCCAGCAGCTTAGTTCCAGCGGGAGGCAACAATGAGCAGTTCTTC.

This clonotype was seen at least ten times. The chain is built from TRBV7-2 and TRBJ2-7, with D maybe TRBD1 (6 bases). Germline CDR1 and CDR2: SGHTA and FQGNSA. Trimming removed 1 base at V and 2 bases at J, with 12 bases between. The CDR3 runs 15 residues. The CDR3 DNA is TGTGCCAGCAGCTTAGAACAGGGCAGAACCTACGAGCAGTACTTC. Encoded protein: CASSLEQGRTYEQYF.

J is TRBJ2-1 and V is TRBV12-3 or TRBV12-4, with D perhaps TRBD1 (8 bases). V was shortened by 4 bases and J by 12 bases, with 19 bases between the two germline ends. This CDR3 is built from 14 residues. CDR3 coding DNA: TGTGCCAGCAGTTCTGACAGGGGAGGGGTACCGCAGTTCTTC. Translated, it gives CASSSDRGGVPQFF.

This clonotype was found a few times. The genes are TRBV7-9 and TRBJ2-7; D gene unclear. In germline, CDR1 is SEHNR, CDR2 FQNEAQ (reference sequence). The CDR3 covers 16 residues. V was cut by 1 base and J by 0 bases, with 13 bases left in between. The CDR3 bases are TGTGCCAGCAGCTTAGTTCCGGGCTTCAGCTCCTACGAGCAGTACTTC. Translated: CASSLVPGFSSYEQYF.

This chain links TRBV4-3 with TRBJ2-7; 10 nucleotides align to TRBD2. This CDR3 contains 15 residues. Germline assignment: CDR1 LGHNA and CDR2 YSLEER. V lost 4 bases to trimming and J lost 1 base; unmatched junction nucleotides: 4. The CDR3 spells CASSPGTSASYEQYF. The CDR3 bases are TGCGCCAGCAGCCCAGGGACTAGCGCATCCTACGAGCAGTACTTC.

This sequence joins TRBV19 and TRBJ2-2; TRBD2 matches at 9 bases. The CDR3 runs to 17 residues. Losses at the gene ends were 3 bases for V and 5 bases for J; bases not matched to a gene: 10. From germline, CDR1 is LNHDA and CDR2 SQIVND (reference sequence). CDR3 sequence: CASSIPTLAGATGELFF. DNA of the CDR3: TGTGCCAGTAGTATTCCCACCTTAGCGGGAGCGACCGGGGAGCTGTTTTTT.

This chain's CDR3 is CASSYRGRTPGNTIYF. CDR3 nucleotide sequence: TGTGCCAGCAGTTACAGGGGGCGGACGCCTGGAAACACCATATATTTT. The rearrangement uses TRBV6-5 and TRBJ1-3, with 7 nucleotides matching TRBD1. The V segment lost 2 bases and the J segment 2 bases; nucleotides outside the gene matches: 6. From germline, CDR1 is MNHEY and CDR2 SVGAGI. CDR3 length: 16 residues.

This clonotype was counted a few times. The chain joins TRBV9 to TRBJ1-1, with a tentative D call TRBD1 (6 bases). V was cut by 7 bases and J by 5 bases, with 15 bases left in between. The CDR3 sequence is 13 residues long. Germline V CDR1 and CDR2: SGDLS, YYNGEE. The CDR3, as DNA: TGTGCCAGCGACAGGCCAGGGAAGACTGAAGCTTTCTTT. This encodes CASDRPGKTEAFF.

This clonotype has a count of ten or more. The chain links TRBV6-5 to TRBJ2-7; D uncertain. Trimming took 0 bases from V and 7 from J, leaving 4 bases between them. The CDR3 has 11 amino acids. Germline V lookup: CDR1 MNHEY, CDR2 SVGAGI. CDR3 coding DNA: TGTGCCAGCAGTTACTCGGATGAGCAGTACTTC. This translates into CASSYSDEQYF.

The table lists this clonotype with many counts. CDR3 nucleotides: TGTGCCAGCAGCTCCGACTCCTCGCAGGGAGGTTTGGAGACCCAGTACTTC. Its translation: CASSSDSSQGGLETQYF. V gene TRBV7-9 combines with J gene TRBJ2-5; a possible D gene is TRBD2 (6 bases). Between the trimmed V and J ends, which lost 4 bases and 5 bases, there was a span of 23 bases. Looked up from germline, CDR1 is SEHNR and CDR2 is FQNEAQ (reference sequence). The CDR3 extends over 17 amino acids.

This chain links TRBV6-1 with TRBJ2-4; no clear D gene. The CDR3 covers 19 residues. V was cut by 0 bases and J by 0 bases, with 18 bases left in between. Germline values: CDR1 MNHNS, CDR2 SASEGT. The CDR3 DNA reads as TGTGCCAGCAGTGAAGCGCAAACCTCACGGATGCTAGCCAAAAACATTCAGTACTTC. Translating it yields CASSEAQTSRMLAKNIQYF.

This clonotype showed up many times. The V call is TRBV7-2, the J call TRBJ2-6, with 7 bases fitting TRBD1. CDR3 size: 17 residues. Germline trimming cut 5 bases from V and 0 bases from J; bases unmatched to any gene: 7. Germline CDR1 and CDR2: SGHTA and FQGNSA. The CDR3 region has the DNA TGTGCCAGCAGCGGAACAGGGGAAGTCTCTGGGGCCAACGTCCTGACTTTC. Its translation is CASSGTGEVSGANVLTF.

This clonotype was counted many times. The chain carries TRBV7-9 and TRBJ2-1, with D possibly being TRBD1 (6 bases). Trimming pared 5 bases from V and 4 bases from J, leaving 9 bases between. The germline gives CDR1 SEHNR, CDR2 FQNEAQ (reference sequence). This CDR3 contains 13 residues. CDR3 region: CASSQDSYNEQFF. The CDR3 coding sequence is TGTGCCAGCAGCCAGGACAGTTACAATGAGCAGTTCTTC.

Ten or more counts support this clonotype. The chain combines TRBV12-5 with TRBJ1-1; a possible D gene is TRBD1 (5 bases). V lost 1 base and J lost 0, with 6 bases in between. Germline CDR1 reads LGHNT; CDR2 reads FRNRAP. The CDR3 sequence is 14 residues long. DNA of the CDR3: TGTGCTAGTGGTTTGGGACAGATGAACACTGAAGCTTTCTTT. Its protein is CASGLGQMNTEAFF.